Shown below are 32 T cell receptor beta chains from a single sample sequenced in a study of blood T cells in healthy people across ages. Alongside a J-beta primer mix, a sample-barcoded 5' primer served in a second PCR lasting about 6 to 12 cycles. TCRdb recomputed calls from the 5' RACE reads with MiXCR, one row per CDR3 protein. The sample lists roughly 1,500,000 distinct CDR3 sequences, approximately 32% occurring once. The material sequenced was blood. The origin of the receptors is a woman aged 25-40 years in good health.

V is TRBV13 and J is TRBJ2-3; possibly TRBD1 for D (6 bases). Deletions cut 7 bases from V and 0 bases from J, with 14 bases between. This CDR3 has 15 amino acids. Germline loops: CDR1 PRHDT, CDR2 FYEKMQ (reference sequence). CDR3 protein: CASTIYRDSTDTQYF. For the CDR3, the DNA is TGTGCCAGCACCATTTACAGGGATAGCACAGATACGCAGTATTTT. Full variable domain (outside the CDR3, taken from reference TRBV13 and TRBJ2-3): AAGVIQSPRHLIKEKRETATLKCYPIPRHDTVYWYQQGPGQDPQFLISFYEKMQSDKGSIPDRFSAQQFSDYHSELNMSSLELGDSALYFCASTIYRDSTDTQYFGPGTRLTVL.

This chain joins TRBV3-1 and TRBJ2-1; D call uncertain. The CDR3 sequence is 15 residues long. V shed 4 bases and J shed 2 bases, with 12 bases lying between them. Germline lookup yields CDR1 LGHDT and CDR2 YNNKEL (reference sequence). CDR3 region: CASSPSRPTYNEQFF. The DNA for the CDR3 is TGTGCCAGCAGCCCCAGCCGCCCGACCTACAATGAGCAGTTCTTC.

The V call is TRBV3-1, the J call TRBJ1-2, with D perhaps TRBD1 (6 bases). V dropped 5 bases and J dropped 7 bases, with 14 bases sitting between them. The CDR3 loop spans 13 amino acids. CDR1 is LGHDT, CDR2 YNNKEL, per germline (reference sequence). The DNA for the CDR3 is TGTGCCAGCAGCTTCCCGGGACATCCTGGCTACACCTTC. This translates into CASSFPGHPGYTF.

This clonotype was detected a few times. The genes are TRBV7-8 and TRBJ2-1, with TRBD1 matching 7 bases. The germline V gene has CDR1 SGHVS and CDR2 FQNEAQ. With V trimmed by 5 bases and J by 7 bases, 8 bases remained unmatched. The length of the CDR3 is 14 residues. The CDR3 here is CASSHTGVRNEQFF. CDR3 DNA: TGTGCCAGCAGCCATACAGGGGTAAGGAATGAGCAGTTCTTC.

This clonotype was detected only a few times. V is TRBV5-1 and J is TRBJ2-7; 10 bases line up with TRBD1. The V and J ends lost 0 bases and 3 bases, in that order; junction bases with no gene match: 6. The CDR3 covers 16 residues. Germline V gene sequence: CDR1 SGHRS, CDR2 YFSETQ. CDR3 sequence (DNA): TGCGCCAGCAGCTTGGGTGGGACAGGGGTCAACTACGAGCAGTACTTC. This sequence encodes CASSLGGTGVNYEQYF.

The gene calls are TRBV10-3 and TRBJ2-3, with TRBD2 identical over 7 bases. Germline-derived CDR1 and CDR2 are ENHRY and SYGVKD. The CDR3 is 16 residues long. V shed 7 bases and J 0 bases; nucleotides not matched to a gene: 10. This CDR3 is CAIKLMGGSSTDTQYF. In DNA form, the CDR3 reads TGTGCCATCAAACTCATGGGCGGGAGTAGCACAGATACGCAGTATTTT.

The J gene is TRBJ2-7, the V gene TRBV28, with D perhaps matching TRBD1 or TRBD2 (5 bases each). This CDR3 is 15 amino acids long. V gave up 10 bases and J gave up 3 bases, with 22 bases separating them. Germline loops: CDR1 MDHEN, CDR2 SYDVKM. Written as DNA, the CDR3 is TGTGCCACCACGGGAAAGGGAACAGGATTCTACGAGCAGTACTTC. Translating gives CATTGKGTGFYEQYF.

This clonotype was seen a few times. The gene calls are TRBV10-3 and TRBJ2-5, with 7 bases that match TRBD1. The CDR3 runs 14 residues. The germline V gene encodes CDR1 ENHRY and CDR2 SYGVKD. V was pared by 2 bases and J by 3 bases, with 3 bases of the junction left unmatched. The CDR3 reads CAISEAGTEETQYF. As DNA, the CDR3 is TGTGCCATCAGTGAGGCCGGGACAGAAGAGACCCAGTACTTC.

This clonotype occurred a few times. This sequence joins TRBV4-1 and TRBJ2-5, with D tentatively TRBD1 (6 bases). The CDR3 covers 15 residues. Germline CDR1 and CDR2: MGHRA and YSYEKL. The V end was cut by 4 bases, the J end by 5 bases, with 17 bases between. This chain's CDR3 is CASSPLTQRGETQYF. Written as DNA, the CDR3 is TGCGCCAGCAGCCCCCTGACACAAAGGGGGGAGACCCAGTACTTC.

This clonotype was detected a few times. V usage is TRBV20-1 and J usage is TRBJ2-7, with D maybe TRBD2 (7 bases). The V end was cut by 1 base, the J end by 3 bases, with 13 bases between. Germline values: CDR1 DFQATT, CDR2 SNEGSKA (reference sequence). The CDR3 contains 14 residues. The CDR3 region has the DNA TGCAGTGCTAGAGTCCAGGGGAGGGTCTACGAGCAGTACTTC. Its translation: CSARVQGRVYEQYF.

This clonotype was counted between two and nine times. This chain links TRBV6-6 with TRBJ1-6, with 8 nucleotides matching TRBD1. The CDR3 runs 16 residues. Per germline, CDR1 MNHNY and CDR2 SVGAGI (reference sequence). The V and J ends lost 5 bases and 5 bases, in that order; junction bases with no gene match: 8. The CDR3, as DNA: TGTGCCAGCAGTCTAAGTCAGGGGGCGAATAATTCACCCCTCCACTTT. Protein product: CASSLSQGANNSPLHF.

This clonotype was counted between two and nine times. The V call is TRBV5-1, the J call TRBJ2-7; a possible D gene is TRBD1 (6 bases). The V and J ends lost 4 bases and 0 bases respectively, with 14 bases between them. The germline CDR1 and CDR2 sequences are SGHRS and YFSETQ. This CDR3 contains 15 residues. The CDR3 loop reads CASSPRQESSYEQYF. The CDR3, as DNA: TGCGCCAGCAGCCCCAGACAGGAGAGCTCCTACGAGCAGTACTTC.

This clonotype was seen a few times. This chain joins TRBV12-3 or TRBV12-4 and TRBJ1-1; D uncertain. This CDR3 spans 14 amino acids. V gave up 2 bases and J gave up 0 bases, with 7 bases separating them. CDR3 coding DNA: TGTGCCAGCAGTTTATCAGGAATGAACACTGAAGCTTTCTTT. Protein product: CASSLSGMNTEAFF.

This clonotype showed up many times. This chain connects TRBV6-2 or TRBV6-3 to TRBJ2-5; D gene uncertain. The V and J ends lost 6 bases and 4 bases respectively, with 12 bases between them. The CDR3 runs 13 residues. Germline-derived CDR1 and CDR2 are MNHEY and SVGEGT. CDR3 sequence reads: CASSLGPAETQYF. The DNA of the CDR3 is TGTGCCAGCAGCCTCGGGCCCGCAGAGACCCAGTACTTC.

The chain joins TRBV20-1 to TRBJ2-3, with 8 bases lining up with TRBD2. The CDR3 is 16 amino acids. V trimming: 0 bases; J trimming: 6 bases; junction bases outside the gene matches: 11. The germline V gene encodes CDR1 DFQATT and CDR2 SNEGSKA (reference sequence). The CDR3 sequence is CSARDPLSGSRDTQYF. The CDR3 DNA sequence: TGCAGTGCTAGAGATCCCTTAAGCGGGAGCAGGGATACGCAGTATTTT.

This sequence joins TRBV5-5 and TRBJ1-4; D is unclear. Germline CDR1 reads SGHKS; CDR2 reads YYEKEE (reference sequence). V shed 7 bases and J shed 8 bases, with 12 bases lying between them. The CDR3 consists of 12 residues. CDR3 amino acids: CASCEYGEKLFF. Written as DNA, the CDR3 is TGTGCCAGCTGCGAATACGGGGAAAAACTGTTTTTT.

This clonotype was counted a few times. V gene TRBV7-3 combines with J gene TRBJ2-1, with TRBD2 matching 7 bases. The CDR3 covers 15 residues. Germline V gives CDR1 SGHTA, CDR2 FQGTGA. V was pared by 2 bases and J by 5 bases, with 6 bases of the junction left unmatched. The CDR3: CASSLAGVHHNEQFF. CDR3 DNA sequence: TGTGCCAGCAGCTTAGCGGGAGTCCACCACAATGAGCAGTTCTTC.

V is TRBV20-1 and J is TRBJ2-7; the match to TRBD2 covers 7 bases. Trimming took 7 bases from V and 1 from J; bases not matched to a gene: 16. The germline CDR1 and CDR2 sequences are DFQATT and SNEGSKA (reference sequence). This CDR3 has 16 amino acids. The CDR3 sequence is CSVSRRKGRGSYEQYF. The CDR3 DNA reads TGCAGTGTTAGTAGGAGGAAAGGGCGGGGGTCCTACGAGCAGTACTTC.

The genes are TRBV12-3 or TRBV12-4 and TRBJ2-1; D possibly uses TRBD1 or TRBD2 (5 bases each). V gave up 7 bases and J gave up 5 bases, with 15 bases separating them. The CDR3 length is 14 residues. The CDR3 region has the DNA TGTGCCAGCATTTATTCGGGACGACACAATGAGCAGTTCTTC. Translation: CASIYSGRHNEQFF.

This clonotype was seen only once. One end of the junction is discordant with germline, which a read error may explain. This chain joins TRBV4-2 and TRBJ2-7, with D unclear. The germline V gene encodes CDR1 LGHNA and CDR2 YNFKEQ. The CDR3 consists of 14 residues. CDR3 nucleotide sequence: TGTGCCGGCAGCCAAGATCTGGCCTTATACGAGCAGTACTTC. This translates into CAGSQDLALYEQYF.

In its sample, this clonotype was seen a few times. The genes are TRBV2 and TRBJ2-5; the D is unclear. The CDR3 has 15 amino acids. Germline lookup yields CDR1 SNHLY and CDR2 FYNNEI. V lost 9 bases and J lost 0, with 17 bases in between. The CDR3 bases are TGTGCCAGTAAAGTCGCATTAAGATACCAAGAGACCCAGTACTTC. Amino acids: CASKVALRYQETQYF.

This clonotype appeared a few times. V and J are TRBV29-1 and TRBJ1-1; D is unclear. Trimming pared 6 bases from V and 2 bases from J, leaving 4 bases between. The germline gives CDR1 SQVTM, CDR2 ANQGSEA. This CDR3 comprises 10 residues. The CDR3 bases are TGCAGCGTGCGTAACACTGAAGCTTTCTTT. Its translation is CSVRNTEAFF.

This clonotype was counted at least ten times. This could be a read error, since a much larger clone is one nucleotide away. This CDR3 is CASSYNWGDPGERFF. CDR3 sequence (DNA): TGTGCCAGCAGTTACAATTGGGGGGATCCCGGGGAGCGGTTTTTT. The gene calls are TRBV6-5 and TRBJ2-2; tentatively, D is TRBD2 (6 bases). This CDR3 has 15 residues. Germline V gene sequence: CDR1 MNHEY, CDR2 SVGAGI.

The chain employs TRBV28 and TRBJ2-5, with D perhaps TRBD2 (6 bases). In germline, CDR1 is MDHEN, CDR2 SYDVKM. The CDR3 runs to 14 residues. V lost 8 bases and J lost 2, with 15 bases in between. The CDR3 DNA reads TGTGCCAGCGGGACTCAAGGGACTCAAGAGACCCAGTACTTC. It is translated as CASGTQGTQETQYF.

This clonotype has at least ten counts. The chain employs TRBV29-1 and TRBJ1-2, with D maybe TRBD1 (6 bases). V dropped 4 bases and J dropped 0 bases, with 6 bases sitting between them. CDR3 length equals 12 residues. Looked up from germline, CDR1 is SQVTM and CDR2 is ANQGSEA. The DNA of the CDR3 is TGCAGCGTTGCAGGGGCTAACTATGGCTACACCTTC. Protein product: CSVAGANYGYTF.

The chain recombines TRBV5-1 with TRBJ2-1, with D possibly being TRBD1 (6 bases). The CDR3 runs 16 residues. CDR1 SGHRS and CDR2 YFSETQ come from the germline V gene. The V end lost 0 bases, the J end lost 0 bases, and 10 bases lay between the germline ends. The CDR3, as DNA: TGCGCCAGCAGCTTGGGGGACACTAGCTCCTACAATGAGCAGTTCTTC. It codes for CASSLGDTSSYNEQFF.

This clonotype appeared many times. CDR3 bases: TGTGCCAGCAGCCAAGGTCTCTCTAGAGCTTTCTTT. It translates to CASSQGLSRAFF. V usage is TRBV3-1 and J usage is TRBJ1-1; D gene uncertain. The CDR3 loop spans 12 amino acids. CDR1 is LGHDT, CDR2 YNNKEL, per germline (reference sequence). Trimming pared 1 base from V and 10 bases from J, leaving 10 bases between.

This clonotype was found a few times. The chain links TRBV20-1 to TRBJ2-1, with D hard to call. Per the germline V gene, CDR1 is DFQATT and CDR2 is SNEGSKA (reference sequence). The CDR3 runs to 14 residues. The germline V and J ends were trimmed by 3 bases and 3 bases, with 12 bases remaining between them. DNA of the CDR3: TGCAGTGCTAGGGGTTTCTTCCTCTACAATGAGCAGTTCTTC. It codes for CSARGFFLYNEQFF.

The chain employs TRBV13 and TRBJ2-3; 7 bases fit TRBD2. The CDR3 has 17 residues. Germline lookup yields CDR1 PRHDT and CDR2 FYEKMQ (reference sequence). Germline trimming cut 4 bases from V and 1 base from J; bases unmatched to any gene: 11. The CDR3 region has the DNA TGTGCCAGCAGCTCCTCTTACGGACTAGTGGGCACAGATACGCAGTATTTT. Its translation: CASSSSYGLVGTDTQYF.

The chain uses TRBV20-1 and TRBJ2-7; D gene unclear. V was clipped by 0 bases and J by 7 bases, with 19 bases between them. The CDR3 covers 15 residues. In germline, CDR1 is DFQATT, CDR2 SNEGSKA (reference sequence). For the CDR3, the DNA is TGCAGTGCTAGAGATGGGTCAACTGCGTTGGGAGAGCAGTACTTC. Translating gives CSARDGSTALGEQYF.

The genes are TRBV20-1 and TRBJ1-2, with TRBD1 identical over 10 bases. Germline lookup yields CDR1 DFQATT and CDR2 SNEGSKA (reference sequence). V lost 2 bases, J lost 6 bases, and 12 bases stayed unmatched. The CDR3 totals 16 residues. The CDR3 DNA sequence: TGCAGTGCTAGATCGGACAGGGGGTTCTCCCTTCATGGCTACACCTTC. Its translation is CSARSDRGFSLHGYTF.

The genes are TRBV30 and TRBJ1-6; D unresolved. Trimming left V 2 bases short and J 10 bases short, with 9 bases between. Germline V gene data show CDR1 as GTSNPN and CDR2 as SVGIG (reference sequence). This CDR3 has 12 amino acids. The CDR3 region has the DNA TGTGCCTGGAGTACCACTATCTCACCCCTCCACTTT. Amino acids: CAWSTTISPLHF.